The TCR beta chain under discussion was sequenced for a study of immune evolution from preneoplasia to lung adenocarcinoma. Study-wide context: HLA loss of heterozygosity: 5.5% to 8.5% AIS, about 15% MIA, about 31% ADC, none AAH.

Only in-frame clones appear in the TCRdb table, and some are missing; sequencing was by immunoSEQ multiplex PCR. The sample shows about 11,000 clones, roughly 88% of them seen only once. About this clone: The target antigen is unknown.

Notes on the study in general: Top clone frequencies peaked in normal lung, apparently declining through invasive adenocarcinoma. Normal lung had highest clonality; later lesions appeared denser, more diverse.

Germline lookup yields CDR1 KGHSH and CDR2 LQKENI. The germline V and J ends were trimmed by 3 bases and 6 bases, with 17 bases remaining between them. This CDR3 has 16 residues. Each case's diagnosis was confirmed by two pathologists on H&E. The receptor comes from a person aged 65 to 85 with invasive lung adenocarcinoma. The chain employs TRBV18 and TRBJ2-2; D gene ambiguous. Sequenced sample: FFPE invasive lung adenocarcinoma tissue. CDR3 loop: CASSPLGPLSAGELFF. CDR3 DNA sequence: TGTGCCAGCTCACCTTTAGGACCACTAAGCGCCGGGGAGCTGTTTTTT. Full variable domain (missing parts from reference TRBV18 and TRBJ2-2): NAGVMQNPRHLVRRRGQEARLRCSPMKGHSHVYWYRQLPEEGLKFMVYLQKENIIDESGMPKERFSAEFPKEGPSILRIQQVVRGDSAAYFCASSPLGPLSAGELFFGEGSRLTVL.